This T cell receptor beta chain came from a study of technical replicates of blood from a few donors. This CDR3 is 15 amino acids long. From germline, CDR1 is MGHRA and CDR2 YSYEKL. The germline V and J ends were trimmed by 0 bases and 7 bases, with 12 bases remaining between them. Measured with immunoSEQ multiplex PCR; TCRdb has only the in-frame clones, and not every one. Found here are 60,000 to 80,000 clones, approximately 90% of them singletons; the top ten hold around 0.37%. This chain joins TRBV4-1 and TRBJ1-4; no clear D gene. The sequenced sample was T cells isolated from PBMCs. This TCR was sampled from a human donor in good health. The CDR3 region is CASSQDTDQGEKLFF. In nucleotides, the CDR3 is TGCGCCAGCAGCCAAGACACAGATCAAGGTGAAAAACTGTTTTTT.